The 14 T cell receptor beta chains below all came from one sample that was sequenced in a study of blood T cell repertoires in COVID-19. The table came from immunoSEQ multiplex PCR; TCRdb's copy has only in-frame clones and leaves some out. Here the sample spans about 240,000 clones, approximately 90% being singletons. The material sequenced was PBMCs or T cells enriched from blood (not recorded which). The receptors originated from a woman aged 30 to 39 who had recovered from COVID-19.

This chain joins TRBV24-1 and TRBJ2-1; D call uncertain. The CDR3 covers 12 residues. Germline lookup yields CDR1 KGHDR and CDR2 SFDVKD. Trimming removed 5 bases at V and 6 bases at J, with 7 bases between. In DNA form, the CDR3 reads TGTGCCACCAGTGGATCGGGCAATGAGCAGTTCTTC. This encodes CATSGSGNEQFF.

The gene calls are TRBV10-3 and TRBJ2-7; TRBD1 aligns across 10 bases. This CDR3 is 13 amino acids long. Per germline, CDR1 ENHRY and CDR2 SYGVKD. The junction had 6 bases not matched to a gene; V was cut back by 6 bases and J by 7 bases. CDR3 in amino acids: CAISRQGAYEQYF. CDR3 coding DNA: TGTGCCATCAGCAGACAGGGGGCATATGAGCAGTACTTC.

The V and J genes are TRBV4-3 and TRBJ1-2; 10 bases are a match to TRBD1. Germline CDR1 LGHNA, CDR2 YSLEER. The CDR3 length is 15 residues. The J segment lost 6 bases and the V segment lost 0 bases, leaving 4 bases of the junction unmatched. The DNA of the CDR3 is TGCGCCAGCAGCCAAGATCGGGACAGGGGCAATGGCTACACCTTC. Its protein is CASSQDRDRGNGYTF.

This clone was recorded only once. The chain is built from TRBV3-1 (or the pseudogene TRBV3-2) and TRBJ1-6; no definite D call. The germline gives CDR1 LGHDT, CDR2 YNNKEL (reference sequence). Trimming took off 4 bases at V and 5 bases at J, with 21 bases between the two ends. The length of the CDR3 is 18 residues. The CDR3 DNA sequence: TGTGCCAGCAGCCGAATCTTTCCCATTTCACATCATAATTCACCCCTCCACTTT. Protein product: CASSRIFPISHHNSPLHF.

The rearrangement uses TRBV19 and TRBJ2-7; TRBD2 aligns across 8 bases. Germline V gene data show CDR1 as LNHDA and CDR2 as SQIVND (reference sequence). Germline trimming cut 4 bases from V and 0 bases from J; bases unmatched to any gene: 5. The CDR3 contains 15 residues. The CDR3 region has the DNA TGTGCCAGTAGTAGCGGACTAGCCTTCTCCTACGAGCAGTACTTC. Translation: CASSSGLAFSYEQYF. The whole variable domain, filled in from reference TRBV19 and TRBJ2-7, reads DGGITQSPKYLFRKEGQNVTLSCEQNLNHDAMYWYRQDPGQGLRLIYYSQIVNDFQKGDIAEGYSVSREKKESFPLTVTSAQKNPTAFYLCASSSGLAFSYEQYFGPGTRLTVT.

This rearrangement joins TRBV3-1 (or the pseudogene TRBV3-2) to TRBJ1-2; tentatively, D is TRBD1 (5 bases). The V gene lost 1 base and the J gene lost 6 bases, with 9 bases spanning the gap. The CDR3 totals 13 residues. Germline V lookup: CDR1 LGHDT, CDR2 YNNKEL (reference sequence). The CDR3 sequence: CASSQVGPNGYTF. CDR3 DNA sequence: TGTGCCAGCAGCCAAGTGGGGCCTAATGGCTACACCTTC.

The chain combines TRBV7-8 with TRBJ1-2, with 7 bases lining up with TRBD1. CDR1 is SGHVS and CDR2 is FQNEAQ in the germline V gene. Unmatched junction bases numbered 3, after V lost 5 bases and J lost 3 bases. The CDR3 length is 13 residues. The CDR3 is CASSPDRDYGYTF. The CDR3 DNA reads TGTGCCAGCAGCCCCGACAGGGACTATGGCTACACCTTC.

The chain has TRBV28 and TRBJ2-6; D is unresolved. Germline V gene data show CDR1 as MDHEN and CDR2 as SYDVKM. The length of the CDR3 is 16 residues. The V end lost 1 base, the J end lost 0 bases, and 7 bases lay between the germline ends. CDR3 DNA: TGTGCCAGCAGTTTATTTAGGAGCTCTGGGGCCAACGTCCTGACTTTC. It encodes CASSLFRSSGANVLTF.

This clone was counted a single time. The chain is built from TRBV4-3 and TRBJ1-1, with 7 bases fitting TRBD1. Germline V gene lookup returns CDR1 LGHNA and CDR2 YSLEER. The CDR3 spans 17 residues. V shed 4 bases, J shed 7 bases, and the junction held 18 bases outside the gene matches. CDR3 bases: TGCGCCAGCAGCCTCCATCTAACTGCTACAGGGGACGATGAAGCTTTCTTT. Protein sequence: CASSLHLTATGDDEAFF.

The chain carries TRBV7-2 and TRBJ2-2; the match to TRBD2 covers 15 bases. The CDR3 loop spans 19 amino acids. Germline V gene lookup returns CDR1 SGHTA and CDR2 FQGNSA. V lost 4 bases and J lost 5; bases outside the gene matches: 11. This CDR3 is CASSSARTSGRARTGELFF. CDR3 in DNA: TGTGCCAGCAGCTCCGCAAGGACTAGCGGGAGGGCCAGGACCGGGGAGCTGTTTTTT.

V and J are TRBV11-2 and TRBJ1-1, with TRBD1 matching over 7 bases. Germline CDR1 is SGHAT and CDR2 is FQNNGV. The V gene end was trimmed by 1 base and the J gene end by 1 base; junction bases not matched to a gene: 6. This CDR3 is built from 16 residues. The CDR3 loop reads CASSLGTGVWNTEAFF. CDR3 nucleotide sequence: TGTGCCAGCAGCTTAGGTACAGGGGTTTGGAACACTGAAGCTTTCTTT. The full variable domain, in which reference TRBV11-2 and TRBJ1-1 provide the parts outside the CDR3, is EAGVAQSPRYKIIEKRQSVAFWCNPISGHATLYWYQQILGQGPKLLIQFQNNGVVDDSQLPKDRFSAERLKGVDSTLKIQPAKLEDSAVYLCASSLGTGVWNTEAFFGQGTRLTVV.

V and J are TRBV19 and TRBJ2-7; 8 nucleotides agree with TRBD1. With 6 bases clipped from V and 1 base from J, the junction kept 2 bases outside the gene matches. Germline values: CDR1 LNHDA, CDR2 SQIVND (reference sequence). The CDR3 runs 13 residues. The CDR3 loop is CASSRTGSYEQYF. The DNA for the CDR3 is TGTGCCAGTAGCCGGACAGGGTCCTACGAGCAGTACTTC. The variable domain in full, with the rest retrieved from reference TRBV19 and TRBJ2-7, is DGGITQSPKYLFRKEGQNVTLSCEQNLNHDAMYWYRQDPGQGLRLIYYSQIVNDFQKGDIAEGYSVSREKKESFPLTVTSAQKNPTAFYLCASSRTGSYEQYFGPGTRLTVT.

The chain uses TRBV27 and TRBJ1-1; D is undetermined. This CDR3 contains 14 residues. Germline loops: CDR1 MNHEY, CDR2 SMNVEV (reference sequence). The V end was cut by 5 bases, the J end by 5 bases, with 15 bases between. DNA of the CDR3: TGTGCCAGCAGTCAAACACCCACGTGGACTGAAGCTTTCTTT. It yields the protein CASSQTPTWTEAFF.

The chain combines TRBV28 with TRBJ2-4, with TRBD1 identical over 9 bases. Germline CDR1 reads MDHEN; CDR2 reads SYDVKM. The CDR3 is 16 residues long. The V segment lost 0 bases and the J segment 7 bases; nucleotides outside the gene matches: 7. The CDR3 loop reads CASSLWGFGQGNIQYF. The CDR3 DNA sequence: TGTGCCAGCAGTTTATGGGGCTTCGGACAGGGGAACATTCAGTACTTC.